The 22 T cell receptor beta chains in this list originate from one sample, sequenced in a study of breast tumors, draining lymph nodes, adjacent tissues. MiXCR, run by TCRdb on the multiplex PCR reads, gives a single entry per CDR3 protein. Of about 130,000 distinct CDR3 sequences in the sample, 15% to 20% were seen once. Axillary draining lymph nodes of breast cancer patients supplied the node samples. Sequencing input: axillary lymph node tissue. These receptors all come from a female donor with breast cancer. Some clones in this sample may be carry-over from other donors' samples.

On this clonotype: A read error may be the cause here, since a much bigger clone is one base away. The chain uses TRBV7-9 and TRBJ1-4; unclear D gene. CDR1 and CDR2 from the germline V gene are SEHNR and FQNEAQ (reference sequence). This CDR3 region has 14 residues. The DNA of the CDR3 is TGTGCCAGCAGCTTAGTTGGCACGGATGAAAAACTGCTTTTT. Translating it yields CASSLVGTDEKLLF.

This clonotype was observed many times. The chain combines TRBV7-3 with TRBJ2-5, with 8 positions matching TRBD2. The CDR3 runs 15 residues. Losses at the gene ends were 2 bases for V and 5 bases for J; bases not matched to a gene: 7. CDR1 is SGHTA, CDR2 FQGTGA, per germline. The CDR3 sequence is CASSLSGTSMETQYF. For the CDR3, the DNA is TGTGCCAGCAGCTTATCTGGGACTAGTATGGAGACCCAGTACTTC.

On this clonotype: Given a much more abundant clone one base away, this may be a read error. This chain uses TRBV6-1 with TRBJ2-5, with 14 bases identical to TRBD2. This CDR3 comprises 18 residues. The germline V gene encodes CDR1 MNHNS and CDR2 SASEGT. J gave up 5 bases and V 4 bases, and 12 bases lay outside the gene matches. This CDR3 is CASSGAGTSGSRRETQYF. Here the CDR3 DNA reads TGTGCCAGCAGTGGGGCCGGGACTAGCGGGAGTAGAAGGGAGACCCAGTACTTC.

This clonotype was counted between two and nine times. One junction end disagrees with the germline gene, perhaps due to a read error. In nucleotides, the CDR3 is TGCAGCGCTGAATCAGGGAACGTTGCCTACAATGAGCAGTTCTTC. It encodes CSAESGNVAYNEQFF. The J gene is TRBJ2-1, the V gene TRBV29-1; a weak D match, TRBD1 (5 bases). The CDR3 totals 15 residues. The V gene's germline CDR1 is SQVTM and CDR2 ANQGSEA.

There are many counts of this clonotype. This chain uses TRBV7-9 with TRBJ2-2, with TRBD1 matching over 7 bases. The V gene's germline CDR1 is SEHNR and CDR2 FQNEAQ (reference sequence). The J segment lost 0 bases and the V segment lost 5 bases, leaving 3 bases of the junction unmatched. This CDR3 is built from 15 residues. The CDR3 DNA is TGTGCCAGCAGCCAAGGACAGGCGAACACCGGGGAGCTGTTTTTT. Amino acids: CASSQGQANTGELFF.

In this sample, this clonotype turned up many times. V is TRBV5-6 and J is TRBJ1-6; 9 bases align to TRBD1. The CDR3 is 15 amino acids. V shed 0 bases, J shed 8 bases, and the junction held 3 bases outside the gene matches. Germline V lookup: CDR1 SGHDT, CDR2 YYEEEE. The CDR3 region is CASSLDRGHDSPLHF. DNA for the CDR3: TGTGCCAGCAGCTTGGACAGGGGGCATGATTCACCCCTCCACTTT.

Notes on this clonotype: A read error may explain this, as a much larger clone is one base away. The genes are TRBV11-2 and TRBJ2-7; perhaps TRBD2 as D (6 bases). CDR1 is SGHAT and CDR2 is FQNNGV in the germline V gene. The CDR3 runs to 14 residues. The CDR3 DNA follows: TGTGCCAGCAGCCGGGACTCGCCCTTTTCCGAGCGGTACTTC. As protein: CASSRDSPFSERYF.

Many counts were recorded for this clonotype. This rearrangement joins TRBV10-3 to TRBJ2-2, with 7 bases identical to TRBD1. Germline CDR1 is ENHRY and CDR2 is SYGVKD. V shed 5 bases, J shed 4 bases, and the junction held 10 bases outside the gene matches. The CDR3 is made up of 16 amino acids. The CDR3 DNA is TGTGCCATCAGTAATTTAGGGGGCGCATTCACCGGGGAGCTGTTTTTT. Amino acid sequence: CAISNLGGAFTGELFF.

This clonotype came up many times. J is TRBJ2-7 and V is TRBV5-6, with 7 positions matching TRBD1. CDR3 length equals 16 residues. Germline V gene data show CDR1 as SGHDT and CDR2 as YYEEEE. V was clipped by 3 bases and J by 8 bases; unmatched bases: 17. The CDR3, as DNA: TGTGCCAGCAGCTCCAGGGGCTTGGGCAGGGGGTCCAAGCAGTACTTC. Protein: CASSSRGLGRGSKQYF.

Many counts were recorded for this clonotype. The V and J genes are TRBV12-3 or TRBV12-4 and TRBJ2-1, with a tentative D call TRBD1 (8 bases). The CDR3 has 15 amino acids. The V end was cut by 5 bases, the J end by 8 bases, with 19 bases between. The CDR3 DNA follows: TGTGCCAGCAGTCCACAGGGACAGGCGGGGGATGAGCAGTTCTTC. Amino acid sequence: CASSPQGQAGDEQFF.

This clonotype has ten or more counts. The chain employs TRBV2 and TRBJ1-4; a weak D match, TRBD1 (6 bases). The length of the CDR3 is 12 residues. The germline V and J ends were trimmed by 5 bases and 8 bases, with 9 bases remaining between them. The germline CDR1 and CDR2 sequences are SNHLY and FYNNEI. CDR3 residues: CASSPGTEKLFF. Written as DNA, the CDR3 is TGTGCCAGCAGTCCCGGGACAGAAAAACTGTTTTTT.

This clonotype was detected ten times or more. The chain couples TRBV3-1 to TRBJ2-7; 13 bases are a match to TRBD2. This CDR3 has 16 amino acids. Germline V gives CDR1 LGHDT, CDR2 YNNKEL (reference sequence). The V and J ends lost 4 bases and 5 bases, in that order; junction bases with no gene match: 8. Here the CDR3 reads CASSPRTSGRRNEQYF. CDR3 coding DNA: TGTGCCAGCAGCCCGCGGACTAGCGGGAGAAGGAACGAGCAGTACTTC.

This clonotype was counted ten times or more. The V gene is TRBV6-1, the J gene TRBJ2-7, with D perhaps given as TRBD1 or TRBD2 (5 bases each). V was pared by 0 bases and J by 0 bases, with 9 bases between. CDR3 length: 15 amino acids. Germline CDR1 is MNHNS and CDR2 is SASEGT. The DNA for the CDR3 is TGTGCCAGCAGTGAAGCAGCAGGGAGCTCCTACGAGCAGTACTTC. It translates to CASSEAAGSSYEQYF.

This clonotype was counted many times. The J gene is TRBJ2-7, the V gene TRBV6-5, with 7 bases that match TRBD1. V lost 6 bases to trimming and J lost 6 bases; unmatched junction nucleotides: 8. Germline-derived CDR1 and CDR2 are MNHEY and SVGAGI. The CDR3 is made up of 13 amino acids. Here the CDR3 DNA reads TGTGCCAGCAGAACATGGGACAGACCCGAGCAGTACTTC. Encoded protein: CASRTWDRPEQYF.

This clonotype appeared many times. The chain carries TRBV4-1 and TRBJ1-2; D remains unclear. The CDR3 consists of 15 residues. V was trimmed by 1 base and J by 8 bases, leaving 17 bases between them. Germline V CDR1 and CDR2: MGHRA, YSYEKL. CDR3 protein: CASSQALDSRRGYTF. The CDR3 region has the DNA TGCGCCAGCAGCCAAGCCTTAGACTCCCGAAGGGGCTACACCTTC.

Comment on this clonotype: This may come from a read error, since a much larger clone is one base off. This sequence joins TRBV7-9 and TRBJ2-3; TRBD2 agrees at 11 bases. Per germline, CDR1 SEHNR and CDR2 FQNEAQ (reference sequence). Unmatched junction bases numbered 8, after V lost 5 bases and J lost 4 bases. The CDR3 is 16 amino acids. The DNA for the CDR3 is TGTGCCAGCAGCCTTGAACTAGCGGGAGTCCCAGATACGCAGTATTTT. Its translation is CASSLELAGVPDTQYF.

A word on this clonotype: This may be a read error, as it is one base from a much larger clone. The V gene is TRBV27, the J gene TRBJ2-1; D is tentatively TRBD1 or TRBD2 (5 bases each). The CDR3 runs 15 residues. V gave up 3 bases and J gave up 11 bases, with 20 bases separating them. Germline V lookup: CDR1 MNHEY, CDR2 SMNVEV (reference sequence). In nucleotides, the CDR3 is TGTGCCAGCAGTTTCGGGCAGCCGGTGAGGGGTAAGCAGTTCTTC. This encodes CASSFGQPVRGKQFF.

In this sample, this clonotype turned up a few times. CDR3 sequence (DNA): TGCAGTGCCCCAGAGGCCAAAAACATTCAGTACTTC. Protein sequence: CSAPEAKNIQYF. This chain uses TRBV20-1 with TRBJ2-4; D ambiguous. CDR1 and CDR2 (germline): DFQATT, SNEGSKA (reference sequence). The CDR3 covers 12 residues. Trimming left V 6 bases short and J 1 base short, with 7 bases between.

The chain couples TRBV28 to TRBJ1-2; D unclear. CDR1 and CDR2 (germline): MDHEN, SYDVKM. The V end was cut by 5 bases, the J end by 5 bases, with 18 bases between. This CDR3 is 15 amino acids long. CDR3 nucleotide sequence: TGTGCCAGCAGTCCGGTGCGCCAGCCCCGGTATGGCTACACCTTC. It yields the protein CASSPVRQPRYGYTF.

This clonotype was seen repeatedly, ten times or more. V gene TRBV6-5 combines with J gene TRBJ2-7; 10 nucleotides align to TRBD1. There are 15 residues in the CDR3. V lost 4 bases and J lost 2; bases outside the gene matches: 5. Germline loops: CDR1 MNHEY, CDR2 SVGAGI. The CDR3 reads CASSSGTGATYEQYF. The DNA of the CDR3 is TGTGCCAGCAGTTCAGGGACAGGGGCTACCTACGAGCAGTACTTC.

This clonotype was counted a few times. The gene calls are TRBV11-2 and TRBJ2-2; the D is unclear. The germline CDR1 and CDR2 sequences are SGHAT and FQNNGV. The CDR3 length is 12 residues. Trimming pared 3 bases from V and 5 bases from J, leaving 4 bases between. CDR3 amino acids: CASSFRTGELFF. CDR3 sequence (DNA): TGTGCCAGCAGCTTTCGGACCGGGGAGCTGTTTTTT. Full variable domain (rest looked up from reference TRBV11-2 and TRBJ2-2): EAGVAQSPRYKIIEKRQSVAFWCNPISGHATLYWYQQILGQGPKLLIQFQNNGVVDDSQLPKDRFSAERLKGVDSTLKIQPAKLEDSAVYLCASSFRTGELFFGEGSRLTVL.

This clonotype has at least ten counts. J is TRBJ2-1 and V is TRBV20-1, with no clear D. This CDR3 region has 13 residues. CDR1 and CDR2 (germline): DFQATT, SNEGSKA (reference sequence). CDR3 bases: TGCAGCTTACGCCCGCCAGGATTCAATGAGCAGTTCTTC. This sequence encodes CSLRPPGFNEQFF.